Here is one T cell receptor beta chain with its context. The data are from a study of blood T cell repertoires in COVID-19. The wider study: Collection of acute and convalescent COVID-19 samples took place in the United States, Italy and Spain.

The table came from immunoSEQ multiplex PCR; TCRdb's copy has only in-frame clones and leaves some out. The data show almost 85,000 clones, around 80% seen once. The length of the CDR3 is 15 residues. Germline lookup yields CDR1 SGHRS and CDR2 YFSETQ. V gave up 1 base and J gave up 2 bases; unmatched junction bases: 5. The clonotype originates from a man aged 80 or over with active or convalescent COVID-19. The chain combines TRBV5-1 with TRBJ2-7; 8 bases line up with TRBD2. The sequenced sample consisted of peripheral blood. CDR3 protein: CASSLYSGTPYEQYF. CDR3 coding DNA: TGCGCCAGCAGCTTGTATAGCGGGACCCCCTACGAGCAGTACTTC.